The 11 T cell receptor beta chains reported below all come from one sample, sequenced in a study of T cell repertoires in ileal Crohn's disease. Only in-frame clones appear in the TCRdb table, and some are missing; sequencing was by immunoSEQ multiplex PCR. The sample carries more than 12,000 clones, roughly 80% recorded once. Sequencing was performed on ileal tissue. The receptors derive from an adult with Crohn's disease.

The chain links TRBV30 to TRBJ1-6; D may be TRBD1 (5 bases). The V end lost 3 bases, the J end lost 0 bases, and 18 bases lay between the germline ends. Germline values: CDR1 GTSNPN, CDR2 SVGIG (reference sequence). The CDR3 is 18 residues long. CDR3: CAWRIPIRTTSYNSPLHF. The DNA of the CDR3 is TGTGCCTGGAGAATACCCATCCGGACAACCTCCTATAATTCACCCCTCCACTTT.

The chain links TRBV4-1 to TRBJ1-5, with 7 bases fitting TRBD1. The CDR3 is 17 residues long. With V trimmed by 1 base and J by 1 base, 7 bases remained unmatched. Per the germline V gene, CDR1 is MGHRA and CDR2 is YSYEKL. CDR3 residues: CASSQAWGDRSNQPQHF. CDR3 nucleotide sequence: TGCGCCAGCAGCCAAGCCTGGGGGGACAGAAGCAATCAGCCCCAGCATTTT.

The J gene is TRBJ2-3, the V gene TRBV6-5; weak D call: TRBD2 (6 bases). The CDR3 is made up of 14 amino acids. Germline lookup yields CDR1 MNHEY and CDR2 SVGAGI. V lost 2 bases to trimming and J lost 4 bases, with 10 bases between them. The CDR3 DNA reads TGTGCCAGCAGTTACGTCCTAGCGCCAGATACGCAGTATTTT. Its translation is CASSYVLAPDTQYF.

V usage is TRBV7-9 and J usage is TRBJ2-7; TRBD1 might be the D (6 bases). Germline values: CDR1 SEHNR, CDR2 FQNEAQ (reference sequence). This CDR3 is built from 15 residues. Trimming took 2 bases from V and 0 from J, leaving 11 bases between them. CDR3 nucleotide sequence: TGTGCCAGCAGCTTAACTGGGGGCTTCTCCTACGAGCAGTACTTC. Translated, it gives CASSLTGGFSYEQYF.

The CDR3 sequence: CASSATGEKMREQYF. CDR3 nucleotide sequence: TGTGCCAGCAGCGCCACAGGGGAAAAAATGCGCGAGCAGTACTTC. This chain uses TRBV5-5 with TRBJ2-7, with TRBD1 identical over 7 bases. J lost 6 bases, V lost 4 bases, and 13 bases had no gene match. Germline CDR1 reads SGHKS; CDR2 reads YYEKEE (reference sequence). The CDR3 spans 15 residues.

The chain joins TRBV30 to TRBJ1-2; 7 bases map to TRBD1. There are 15 residues in the CDR3. Trimming took 4 bases from V and 1 from J; bases not matched to a gene: 9. Germline-derived CDR1 and CDR2 are GTSNPN and SVGIG (reference sequence). The CDR3 bases are TGTGCCTGGACGGGCCTGACAGGGCATAACTATGGCTACACCTTC. Translated, it gives CAWTGLTGHNYGYTF. The variable domain in full, completed from reference TRBV30 and TRBJ1-2, reads SQTIHQWPATLVQPVGSPLSLECTVEGTSNPNLYWYRQAAGRGLQLLFYSVGIGQISSEVPQNLSASRPQDRQFILSSKKLLLSDSGFYLCAWTGLTGHNYGYTFGSGTRLTVV.

This sequence joins TRBV29-1 and TRBJ2-2, with D possibly TRBD2 on 5 matching bases. The V gene lost 3 bases and the J gene lost 4 bases, with 9 bases spanning the gap. This CDR3 has 13 residues. Germline lookup yields CDR1 SQVTM and CDR2 ANQGSEA. As DNA, the CDR3 is TGCAGCGTTGATGCCCGGGGCACCGGGGAGCTGTTTTTT. Its translation: CSVDARGTGELFF.

This clone was observed a few times. V usage is TRBV4-3 and J usage is TRBJ1-2; 11 bases fit TRBD1. The CDR3 is 15 residues long. V lost 2 bases to trimming and J lost 2 bases; unmatched junction nucleotides: 1. Germline values: CDR1 LGHNA, CDR2 YSLEER. CDR3 region: CASSQWTGGNYGYTF. In DNA, the CDR3 is TGCGCCAGCAGCCAATGGACAGGGGGCAACTATGGCTACACCTTC.

The chain uses TRBV2 and TRBJ1-1, with a possible D match to TRBD1 (5 bases). The CDR3 is made up of 14 amino acids. The germline V gene encodes CDR1 SNHLY and CDR2 FYNNEI. With 7 bases removed from V and 1 base from J, the gap between germline ends came to 13 bases. The CDR3 DNA reads as TGTGCCAGCACCAAGCGGGGACCGAACACTGAAGCTTTCTTT. It yields the protein CASTKRGPNTEAFF.

In its sample, this clone is large. This chain links TRBV10-3 with TRBJ2-3, with 13 bases lining up with TRBD2. The ends lost 6 bases at V and 3 bases at J; junction bases unmatched: 6. The CDR3 covers 16 residues. Per germline, CDR1 ENHRY and CDR2 SYGVKD. CDR3 residues: CAISEGLAGRTDTQYF. The CDR3 DNA reads as TGTGCCATCAGCGAGGGACTAGCGGGGAGGACAGATACGCAGTATTTT.

A single count supports this clone. This rearrangement joins TRBV4-1 to TRBJ2-5; D is possibly TRBD1 (6 bases). The CDR3 sequence is 16 residues long. Per the germline V gene, CDR1 is MGHRA and CDR2 is YSYEKL. V was clipped by 1 base and J by 11 bases, with 23 bases between them. CDR3 sequence reads: CASSQVQGRSMGEQYF. DNA for the CDR3: TGCGCCAGCAGCCAAGTACAGGGACGGAGTATGGGGGAGCAGTACTTC.